The 15 T cell receptor beta chains presented below share a single source sample, sequenced in a study of CD8 T cells in ankylosing spondylitis. Each CDR3 protein gets one entry after TCRdb re-called the 5' RACE reads with MiXCR. The sample lists about 140,000 distinct CDR3 sequences, more than 7% seen once, with 7.3% in the top ten. The sequencing input was synovial fluid, either unsorted or a sorted T cell fraction (not recorded which). These receptors came from a male donor with ankylosing spondylitis.

This clonotype came up many times. This chain joins TRBV4-2 and TRBJ2-4; 7 bases match TRBD2. Per germline, CDR1 LGHNA and CDR2 YNFKEQ. This CDR3 is built from 17 residues. V was pared by 0 bases and J by 0 bases, with 5 bases of the junction left unmatched. The CDR3 nucleotides read TGTGCCAGCAGCCAAGATGGGAGGGCCCTAGCCAAAAACATTCAGTACTTC. Residues: CASSQDGRALAKNIQYF.

This clonotype has ten or more counts. The rearrangement uses TRBV28 and TRBJ1-5; possible D gene TRBD1, 5 bases. Germline-derived CDR1 and CDR2 are MDHEN and SYDVKM. V was trimmed by 5 bases and J by 6 bases, leaving 11 bases between them. CDR3 length equals 13 residues. CDR3 coding DNA: TGTGCCAGCAGTCGGGGGGATTCTCAGCCCCAGCATTTT. It codes for CASSRGDSQPQHF.

This clonotype turned up a few times. V is TRBV20-1 and J is TRBJ1-6; 11 nucleotides align to TRBD1. The CDR3 is 14 residues long. Germline V gene sequence: CDR1 DFQATT, CDR2 SNEGSKA (reference sequence). Trimming cost V 5 bases and J 9 bases; bases outside gene matches: 6. The DNA for the CDR3 is TGCAGTGCTTCTAGGGGACAGGGGGGTTCACCCCTCCACTTT. Translation gives CSASRGQGGSPLHF.

This clonotype was observed many times. The chain is built from TRBV16 and TRBJ1-1; TRBD1 matches at 9 bases. This CDR3 has 15 amino acids. Germline CDR1 KGHSY, CDR2 FQNENV. V lost 3 bases and J lost 7; bases outside the gene matches: 9. The CDR3 DNA reads as TGTGCCAGCAGCCACGGACAGGGGCGGATGGGTGAAGCTTTCTTT. Translated, it gives CASSHGQGRMGEAFF.

Many counts were recorded for this clonotype. V usage is TRBV4-3 and J usage is TRBJ2-5; no firm D call. The CDR3 is 13 amino acids. With 0 bases removed from V and 5 bases from J, the gap between germline ends came to 7 bases. Germline assignment: CDR1 LGHNA and CDR2 YSLEER. The CDR3 region has the DNA TGCGCCAGCAGCCAAGATTGGAGCGAGACCCAGTACTTC. The encoded protein is CASSQDWSETQYF.

As concerns this clonotype: At one end the junction does not follow the germline gene, possibly because of a read error. V gene TRBV5-6 combines with J gene TRBJ2-7; D is undetermined. The CDR3 covers 13 residues. Germline V gene lookup returns CDR1 SGHDT and CDR2 YYEEEE. CDR3 sequence reads: CAISLGPLYEQYF. CDR3 nucleotides: TGTGCCATCAGCCTCGGGCCGCTCTACGAGCAGTACTTC.

This clonotype was observed at least ten times. The genes are TRBV5-1 and TRBJ1-6; a weak D match, TRBD1 (5 bases). The germline V and J ends were trimmed by 3 bases and 6 bases, with 13 bases remaining between them. The CDR3 is made up of 15 amino acids. Germline-derived CDR1 and CDR2 are SGHRS and YFSETQ. CDR3 sequence reads: CASSSTGTANSPLHF. CDR3 DNA sequence: TGCGCCAGCAGCTCAACCGGGACGGCTAATTCACCCCTCCACTTT. Complete variable domain (other parts from reference TRBV5-1 and TRBJ1-6): KAGVTQTPRYLIKTRGQQVTLSCSPISGHRSVSWYQQTPGQGLQFLFEYFSETQRNKGNFPGRFSGRQFSNSRSEMNVSTLELGDSALYLCASSSTGTANSPLHFGNGTRLTVT.

This clonotype has only a few counts. The chain couples TRBV7-2 to TRBJ1-1; D not resolved. Trimming removed 2 bases from V and 10 bases from J, with 14 bases in between. The CDR3 sequence is 13 residues long. Germline lookup yields CDR1 SGHTA and CDR2 FQGNSA. The CDR3 DNA reads TGTGCCAGCAGCTTAAGCCGGGAAACGTTAGCTTTCTTT. It translates to CASSLSRETLAFF. Using reference TRBV7-2 and TRBJ1-1 for the parts outside the CDR3, the full variable domain is GAGVSQSPSNKVTEKGKDVELRCDPISGHTALYWYRQSLGQGLEFLIYFQGNSAPDKSGLPSDRFSAERTGGSVSTLTIQRTQQEDSAVYLCASSLSRETLAFFGQGTRLTVV.

This chain joins TRBV5-8 and TRBJ2-1; 7 positions agree with TRBD2. The CDR3 extends over 16 amino acids. Germline values: CDR1 SGHTS, CDR2 YDEGEE. Germline trimming cut 5 bases from V and 3 bases from J; bases unmatched to any gene: 11. The DNA of the CDR3 is TGTGCCAGCAGTCCCCTAGCGGTCCGGAGCTACAATGAGCAGTTCTTC. Translated, it gives CASSPLAVRSYNEQFF.

This clonotype was observed many times. The rearrangement uses TRBV7-8 and TRBJ2-5, with 8 nucleotides matching TRBD1. The J segment lost 7 bases and the V segment lost 5 bases, leaving 6 bases of the junction unmatched. Germline-derived CDR1 and CDR2 are SGHVS and FQNEAQ. The CDR3 has 13 residues. The CDR3 region is CASSPRQGRTQYF. The CDR3 DNA is TGTGCCAGCAGCCCCAGACAGGGGAGGACCCAGTACTTC. Complete variable domain (other parts from reference TRBV7-8 and TRBJ2-5): GAGVSQSPRYKVAKRGQDVALRCDPISGHVSLFWYQQALGQGPEFLTYFQNEAQLDKSGLPSDRFFAERPEGSVSTLKIQRTQQEDSAVYLCASSPRQGRTQYFGPGTRLLVL.

This clonotype was seen more than once but under ten times. The rearrangement uses TRBV6-5 and TRBJ2-3; 9 nucleotides agree with TRBD1. This CDR3 contains 17 residues. Germline CDR1 and CDR2: MNHEY and SVGAGI. The J segment lost 6 bases and the V segment lost 2 bases, leaving 12 bases of the junction unmatched. CDR3 in amino acids: CASSYTAGTGFLDTQYF. The DNA of the CDR3 is TGTGCCAGCAGTTACACTGCCGGGACAGGGTTTTTGGATACGCAGTATTTT.

This clonotype was picked up a small number of times. The chain couples TRBV4-3 to TRBJ2-3; TRBD1 matches 7 bases. Germline-derived CDR1 and CDR2 are LGHNA and YSLEER. CDR3 length: 14 amino acids. The junction had 1 base not matched to a gene; V was cut back by 3 bases and J by 1 base. The CDR3 here is CASSHGQGTDTQYF. The DNA for the CDR3 is TGCGCCAGCAGCCACGGACAGGGCACAGATACGCAGTATTTT.

A few counts support this clonotype. The chain combines TRBV20-1 with TRBJ1-1; possible D gene TRBD1, 6 bases. CDR3 length: 15 amino acids. V was trimmed by 2 bases and J by 4 bases, leaving 17 bases between them. The germline V gene has CDR1 DFQATT and CDR2 SNEGSKA (reference sequence). The CDR3 reads CSARFPGGGGTEAFF. CDR3 coding DNA: TGCAGTGCTAGATTTCCCGGGGGGGGCGGCACTGAAGCTTTCTTT.

The chain joins TRBV7-2 to TRBJ2-7; 12 bases agree with TRBD2. Germline CDR1 is SGHTA and CDR2 is FQGNSA. V dropped 7 bases and J dropped 3; count of bases not matched to a gene: 4. CDR3 length equals 14 residues. The CDR3 is CASTVTSGSYEQYF. CDR3 DNA sequence: TGTGCCAGCACCGTGACTAGCGGGAGCTACGAGCAGTACTTC.

This clonotype appeared many times. The genes are TRBV5-1 and TRBJ2-7, with D perhaps matching TRBD1 (7 bases). This CDR3 region has 14 residues. The V gene lost 2 bases and the J gene lost 3 bases, with 12 bases spanning the gap. CDR1 is SGHRS and CDR2 is YFSETQ in the germline V gene. CDR3 DNA sequence: TGCGCCAGCAGCTTCGGACAGGAGGGCTACGAGCAGTACTTC. It yields the protein CASSFGQEGYEQYF. The whole variable domain, filled in from reference TRBV5-1 and TRBJ2-7, reads KAGVTQTPRYLIKTRGQQVTLSCSPISGHRSVSWYQQTPGQGLQFLFEYFSETQRNKGNFPGRFSGRQFSNSRSEMNVSTLELGDSALYLCASSFGQEGYEQYFGPGTRLTVT.